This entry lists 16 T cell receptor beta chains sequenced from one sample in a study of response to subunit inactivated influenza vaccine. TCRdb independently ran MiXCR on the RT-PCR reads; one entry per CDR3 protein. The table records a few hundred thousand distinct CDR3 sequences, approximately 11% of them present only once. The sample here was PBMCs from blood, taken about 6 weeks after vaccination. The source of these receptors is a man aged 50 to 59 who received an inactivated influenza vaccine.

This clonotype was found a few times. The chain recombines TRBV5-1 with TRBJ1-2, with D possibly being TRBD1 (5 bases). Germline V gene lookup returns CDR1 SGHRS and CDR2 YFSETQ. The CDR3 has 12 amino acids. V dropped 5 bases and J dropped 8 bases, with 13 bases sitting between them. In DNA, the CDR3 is TGCGCCAGCAGATCGCAGGGAATCGGCTACACCTTC. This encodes CASRSQGIGYTF.

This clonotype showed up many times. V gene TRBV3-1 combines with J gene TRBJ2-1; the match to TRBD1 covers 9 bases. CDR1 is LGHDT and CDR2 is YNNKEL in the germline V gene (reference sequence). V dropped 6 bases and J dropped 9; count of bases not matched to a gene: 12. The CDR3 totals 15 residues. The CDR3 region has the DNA TGTGCCAGCAGTGACCTGATGGGACAGGGAGCTGAGCAGTTCTTC. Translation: CASSDLMGQGAEQFF.

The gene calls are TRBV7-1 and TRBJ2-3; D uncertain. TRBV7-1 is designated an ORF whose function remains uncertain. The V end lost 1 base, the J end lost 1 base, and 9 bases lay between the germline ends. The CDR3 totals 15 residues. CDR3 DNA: TGTGCCAGCAGCTCAGTCCGGACGGGCACAGATACGCAGTATTTT. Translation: CASSSVRTGTDTQYF.

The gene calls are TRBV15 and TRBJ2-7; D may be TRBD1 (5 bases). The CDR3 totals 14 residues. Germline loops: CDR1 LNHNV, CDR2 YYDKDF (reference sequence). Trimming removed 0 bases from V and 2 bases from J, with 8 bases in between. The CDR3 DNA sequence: TGTGCCACCAGCAGAGACAAGGGGACCTACGAGCAGTACTTC. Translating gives CATSRDKGTYEQYF.

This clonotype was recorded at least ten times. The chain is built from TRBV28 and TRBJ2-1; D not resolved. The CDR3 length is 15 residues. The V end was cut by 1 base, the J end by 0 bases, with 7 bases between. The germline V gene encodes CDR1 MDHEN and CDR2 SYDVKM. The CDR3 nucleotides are TGTGCCAGCAGTTTATATAGCAGCTCCTACAATGAGCAGTTCTTC. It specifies CASSLYSSSYNEQFF.

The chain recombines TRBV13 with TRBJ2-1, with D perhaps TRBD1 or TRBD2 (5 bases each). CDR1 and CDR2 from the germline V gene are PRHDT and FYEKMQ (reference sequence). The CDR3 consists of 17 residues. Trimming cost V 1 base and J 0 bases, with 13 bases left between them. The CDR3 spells CASSLDFGGSSYNEQFF. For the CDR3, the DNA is TGTGCCAGCAGCTTAGATTTTGGGGGAAGCTCCTACAATGAGCAGTTCTTC.

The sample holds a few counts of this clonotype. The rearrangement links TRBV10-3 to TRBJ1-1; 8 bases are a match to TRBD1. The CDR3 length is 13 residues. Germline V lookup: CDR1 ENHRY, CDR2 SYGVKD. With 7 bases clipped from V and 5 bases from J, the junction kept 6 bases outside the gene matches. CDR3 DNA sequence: TGTGCCATCATTCCGACAGGGGCGACTGAAGCTTTCTTT. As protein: CAIIPTGATEAFF.

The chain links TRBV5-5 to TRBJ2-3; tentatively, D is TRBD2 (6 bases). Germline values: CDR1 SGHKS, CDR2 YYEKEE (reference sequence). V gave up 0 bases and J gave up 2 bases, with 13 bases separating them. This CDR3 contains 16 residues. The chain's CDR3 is CASSLGAGTITDTQYF. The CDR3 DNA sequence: TGTGCCAGCAGCTTGGGGGCGGGGACCATCACAGATACGCAGTATTTT.

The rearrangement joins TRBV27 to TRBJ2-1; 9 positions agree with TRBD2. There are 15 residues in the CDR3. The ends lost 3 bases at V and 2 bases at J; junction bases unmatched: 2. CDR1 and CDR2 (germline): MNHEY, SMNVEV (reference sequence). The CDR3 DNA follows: TGTGCCAGCAGTTTTAGCGGGAGCGCCTACAATGAGCAGTTCTTC. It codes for CASSFSGSAYNEQFF.

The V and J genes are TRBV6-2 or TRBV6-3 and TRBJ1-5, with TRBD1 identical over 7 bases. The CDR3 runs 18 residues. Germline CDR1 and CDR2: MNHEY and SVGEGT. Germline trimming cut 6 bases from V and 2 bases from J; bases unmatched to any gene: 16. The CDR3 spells CASSPGQNRVGGNQPQHF. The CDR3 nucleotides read TGTGCCAGCAGCCCGGGACAGAATCGAGTAGGCGGCAATCAGCCCCAGCATTTT.

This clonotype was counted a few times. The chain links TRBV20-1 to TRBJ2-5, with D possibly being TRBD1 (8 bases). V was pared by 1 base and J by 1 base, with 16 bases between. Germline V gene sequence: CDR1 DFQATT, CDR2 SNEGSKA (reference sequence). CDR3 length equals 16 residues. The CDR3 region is CSARVLQGGFQETQYF. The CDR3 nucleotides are TGCAGTGCTAGAGTCTTACAGGGGGGGTTCCAAGAGACCCAGTACTTC.

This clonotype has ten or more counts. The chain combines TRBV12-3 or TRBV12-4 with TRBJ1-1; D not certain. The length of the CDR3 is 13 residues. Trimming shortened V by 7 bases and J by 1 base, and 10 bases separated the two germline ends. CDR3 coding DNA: TGTGCCAGCATTCTGACGGGGAACACTGAAGCTTTCTTT. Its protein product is CASILTGNTEAFF.

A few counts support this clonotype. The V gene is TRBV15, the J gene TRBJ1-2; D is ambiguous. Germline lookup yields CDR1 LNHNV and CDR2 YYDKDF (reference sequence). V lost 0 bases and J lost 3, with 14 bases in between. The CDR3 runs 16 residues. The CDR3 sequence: CATSRDRGGVYYGYTF. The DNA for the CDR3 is TGTGCCACCAGCAGAGATCGGGGTGGGGTTTACTATGGCTACACCTTC.

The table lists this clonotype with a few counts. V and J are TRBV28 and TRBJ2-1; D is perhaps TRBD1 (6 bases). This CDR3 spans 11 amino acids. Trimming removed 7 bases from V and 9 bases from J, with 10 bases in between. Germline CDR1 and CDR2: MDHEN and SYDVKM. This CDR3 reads CASIRGTEQFF. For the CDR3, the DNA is TGTGCCAGCATCAGGGGAACTGAGCAGTTCTTC.

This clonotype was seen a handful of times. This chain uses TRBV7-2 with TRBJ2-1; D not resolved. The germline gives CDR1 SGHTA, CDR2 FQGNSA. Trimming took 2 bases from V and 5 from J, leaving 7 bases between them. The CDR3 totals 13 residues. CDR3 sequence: CASSLNRNNEQFF. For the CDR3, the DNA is TGTGCCAGCAGCTTAAACAGAAACAATGAGCAGTTCTTC.

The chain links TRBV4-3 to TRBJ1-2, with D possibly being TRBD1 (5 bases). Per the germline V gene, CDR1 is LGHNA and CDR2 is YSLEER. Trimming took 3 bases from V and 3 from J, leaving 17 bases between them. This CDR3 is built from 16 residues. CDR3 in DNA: TGCGCCAGCAGCCAGGAGGGAAGCGGGGCTTACTATGGCTACACCTTC. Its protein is CASSQEGSGAYYGYTF.